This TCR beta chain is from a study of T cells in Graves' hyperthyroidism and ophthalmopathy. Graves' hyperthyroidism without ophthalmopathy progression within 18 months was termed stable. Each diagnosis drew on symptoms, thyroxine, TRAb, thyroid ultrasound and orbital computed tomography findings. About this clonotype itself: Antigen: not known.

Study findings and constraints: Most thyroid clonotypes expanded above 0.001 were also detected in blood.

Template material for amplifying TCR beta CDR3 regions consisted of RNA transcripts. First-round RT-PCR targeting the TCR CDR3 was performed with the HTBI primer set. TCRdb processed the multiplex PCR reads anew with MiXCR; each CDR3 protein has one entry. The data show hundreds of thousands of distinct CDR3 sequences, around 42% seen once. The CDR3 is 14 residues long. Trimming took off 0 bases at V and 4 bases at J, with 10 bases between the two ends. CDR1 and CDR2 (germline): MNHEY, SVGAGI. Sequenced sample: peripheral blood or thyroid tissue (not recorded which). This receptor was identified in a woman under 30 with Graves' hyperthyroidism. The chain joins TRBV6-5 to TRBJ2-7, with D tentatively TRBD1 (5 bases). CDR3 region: CASSYSDSQYEQYF. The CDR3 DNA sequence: TGTGCCAGCAGTTACTCTGACAGCCAATACGAGCAGTACTTC.